Following are 26 T cell receptor beta chains from one sample sequenced in a study of cytomegalovirus exposure and HLA in healthy donors. Using immunoSEQ multiplex PCR, the repertoire was profiled, and TCRdb retains in-frame clones only, with some absent. The data contain 180,000 or so clones, more than 75% of them singletons. What was sequenced was PBMCs. These receptors were collected from a woman aged 30 to 39 in good health and CMV-seronegative.

This chain connects TRBV7-9 to TRBJ2-3, with D unresolved. In germline, CDR1 is SEHNR, CDR2 FQNEAQ (reference sequence). V lost 0 bases and J lost 0, with 4 bases in between. The CDR3 spans 14 residues. The CDR3 DNA sequence: TGTGCCAGCAGCTTAGCCACTAGCACAGATACGCAGTATTTT. Protein: CASSLATSTDTQYF.

The genes are TRBV4-3 and TRBJ1-4, with TRBD1 as a possible D gene (5 bases). CDR3 length equals 13 residues. The V and J ends lost 1 base and 8 bases respectively, with 8 bases between them. Germline CDR1 reads LGHNA; CDR2 reads YSLEER. The CDR3 DNA sequence: TGCGCCAGCAGCCAAGGGAGGGGCGAAAAACTGTTTTTT. As protein: CASSQGRGEKLFF.

The chain employs TRBV18 and TRBJ2-2, with a possible D match to TRBD2 (6 bases). CDR3 length equals 17 residues. Per germline, CDR1 KGHSH and CDR2 LQKENI. Deletions cut 0 bases from V and 5 bases from J, with 16 bases between. This CDR3 reads CASSPPAGGEGTGELFF. CDR3 DNA: TGTGCCAGCTCACCACCTGCCGGGGGAGAGGGAACCGGGGAGCTGTTTTTT.

The chain employs TRBV19 and TRBJ1-2, with D unclear. This CDR3 has 12 residues. V lost 4 bases and J lost 5, with 8 bases in between. CDR1 and CDR2 from the germline V gene are LNHDA and SQIVND (reference sequence). For the CDR3, the DNA is TGTGCCAGTAGTAACTCAGGTTATGGCTACACCTTC. The encoded protein is CASSNSGYGYTF.

The chain joins TRBV10-3 to TRBJ2-7; 8 bases match TRBD1. Germline values: CDR1 ENHRY, CDR2 SYGVKD. With 2 bases clipped from V and 1 base from J, the junction kept 4 bases outside the gene matches. The length of the CDR3 is 15 residues. CDR3 DNA: TGTGCCATCAGTGAGGGAGGACAGGGTTCCTACGAGCAGTACTTC. Residues: CAISEGGQGSYEQYF.

This clone was found a few times. The V call is TRBV2, the J call TRBJ1-6, with unresolved D. Trimming removed 4 bases from V and 8 bases from J, with 15 bases in between. The germline V gene has CDR1 SNHLY and CDR2 FYNNEI. This CDR3 is built from 15 residues. DNA of the CDR3: TGTGCCAGCAGTGCCCTAAGTGCGGGAGATTCACCCCTCCACTTT. Translated, it gives CASSALSAGDSPLHF.

The gene calls are TRBV14 and TRBJ1-6; 8 bases are a match to TRBD1. V trimming: 5 bases; J trimming: 7 bases; junction bases outside the gene matches: 7. The germline gives CDR1 SGHDN, CDR2 FVKESK. The length of the CDR3 is 15 residues. The CDR3 nucleotides are TGTGCCAGCAGCAGCCGGGACAGGATAAATTCACCCCTCCACTTT. Translating gives CASSSRDRINSPLHF.

The chain uses TRBV6-1 and TRBJ2-1; D call uncertain. V dropped 2 bases and J dropped 3 bases, with 14 bases sitting between them. The germline V gene encodes CDR1 MNHNS and CDR2 SASEGT. This CDR3 has 16 residues. The CDR3 region has the DNA TGTGCCAGCAGTGAATCATCAGTCCGCGGCTACAATGAGCAGTTCTTC. This encodes CASSESSVRGYNEQFF.

The rearrangement joins TRBV5-1 to TRBJ1-1; D is possibly TRBD1 (6 bases). The germline V gene encodes CDR1 SGHRS and CDR2 YFSETQ. Trimming removed 2 bases at V and 3 bases at J, with 11 bases between. The CDR3 totals 14 residues. The CDR3 DNA is TGCGCCAGCAGCTTACAGGGTGGGGACACTGAAGCTTTCTTT. Translating gives CASSLQGGDTEAFF.

The rearrangement links TRBV19 to TRBJ1-5, with a tentative D call TRBD1 (6 bases). Trimming cost V 4 bases and J 0 bases, with 10 bases left between them. This CDR3 spans 15 amino acids. CDR1 and CDR2 (germline): LNHDA, SQIVND (reference sequence). CDR3: CASSTTGNSNQPQHF. The DNA of the CDR3 is TGTGCCAGTAGTACGACAGGTAATAGCAATCAGCCCCAGCATTTT.

The J gene is TRBJ1-5, the V gene TRBV4-1, with 8 bases lining up with TRBD1. Unmatched junction bases numbered 6, after V lost 0 bases and J lost 2 bases. CDR1 and CDR2 from the germline V gene are MGHRA and YSYEKL. The CDR3 runs to 17 residues. The CDR3 bases are TGCGCCAGCAGCCAAGATTCACAGGGGGGAGGCAATCAGCCCCAGCATTTT. Amino acids: CASSQDSQGGGNQPQHF.

This clone was observed once. One end of the junction is discordant with germline, which a read error may explain. This chain uses TRBV5-4 with TRBJ2-7; 12 bases line up with TRBD1. The CDR3 spans 16 residues. From germline, CDR1 is SGHNT and CDR2 YYREEE (reference sequence). CDR3 region: CASSSPGLGTGGLKVF. CDR3 sequence (DNA): TGTGCCAGCAGCTCGCCCGGCTTGGGGACAGGGGGCCTCAAAGTATTC.

This chain connects TRBV5-1 to TRBJ2-1; a weak D match, TRBD2 (5 bases). The germline gives CDR1 SGHRS, CDR2 YFSETQ. The CDR3 loop spans 16 amino acids. V lost 5 bases and J 3 bases, leaving 18 bases between the germline ends. Here the CDR3 DNA reads TGCGCCAGCAGTCCGATTTCCGGGGTGGGCTACAATGAGCAGTTCTTC. Protein: CASSPISGVGYNEQFF.

The chain carries TRBV4-1 and TRBJ1-1; TRBD1 is a possible D gene (5 bases). There are 14 residues in the CDR3. The V end lost 3 bases, the J end lost 3 bases, and 11 bases lay between the germline ends. Germline-derived CDR1 and CDR2 are MGHRA and YSYEKL. CDR3 sequence (DNA): TGCGCCAGCAGCCAGAGGCAGGGTGACACTGAAGCTTTCTTT. It specifies CASSQRQGDTEAFF.

This clone appeared a single time. The rearrangement joins TRBV15 to TRBJ1-2; D might be TRBD1 (5 bases). Trimming took off 4 bases at V and 5 bases at J, with 23 bases between the two ends. Germline-derived CDR1 and CDR2 are LNHNV and YYDKDF (reference sequence). CDR3 length equals 17 residues. The DNA for the CDR3 is TGTGCCACCAGCACCAGGGTCCCAGCAACCTACCGATATGGCTACACCTTC. Protein product: CATSTRVPATYRYGYTF.

The CDR3 is CASSQGAGGAVRYEQYF. The CDR3 DNA sequence: TGCGCCAGCAGCCAAGGTGCAGGGGGCGCGGTTCGCTACGAGCAGTACTTC. The chain employs TRBV4-1 and TRBJ2-7; TRBD1 aligns across 8 bases. V shed 1 base, J shed 3 bases, and the junction held 11 bases outside the gene matches. In germline, CDR1 is MGHRA, CDR2 YSYEKL. The CDR3 spans 17 residues.

This clone was detected only a few times. The chain uses TRBV5-1 and TRBJ2-7; 12 bases align to TRBD1. This CDR3 has 15 residues. V lost 0 bases, J lost 6 bases, and 4 bases stayed unmatched. CDR1 SGHRS and CDR2 YFSETQ come from the germline V gene. The CDR3, as DNA: TGCGCCAGCAGCTTGGTAGGGGACAGGGGGCTCGAGCAGTACTTC. This gives the protein CASSLVGDRGLEQYF.

The chain links TRBV6-5 to TRBJ1-1, with D possibly TRBD1 on 6 matching bases. Trimming took 8 bases from V and 5 from J, leaving 15 bases between them. CDR1 and CDR2 from the germline V gene are MNHEY and SVGAGI. This CDR3 is 13 amino acids long. The CDR3 nucleotides read TGTGCCAGCTCCCGAGGGGGGGGAACTGAAGCTTTCTTT. Protein sequence: CASSRGGGTEAFF.

V gene TRBV7-8 combines with J gene TRBJ2-7; tentatively, D is TRBD1 (5 bases). This CDR3 contains 16 residues. CDR1 SGHVS and CDR2 FQNEAQ come from the germline V gene. The germline V and J ends were trimmed by 6 bases and 2 bases, with 20 bases remaining between them. CDR3 bases: TGTGCCAGCAGGAAAGGGGAAGGGGAACTCACCTACGAGCAGTACTTC. Residues: CASRKGEGELTYEQYF.

This clone was seen once. This chain uses TRBV5-6 with TRBJ1-2, with a weak D call TRBD1 (5 bases). Germline V gene data show CDR1 as SGHDT and CDR2 as YYEEEE. Trimming shortened V by 4 bases and J by 0 bases, and 13 bases separated the two germline ends. The CDR3 contains 15 residues. CDR3 amino acids: CASSPTVRANYGYTF. As DNA, the CDR3 is TGTGCCAGCAGCCCGACCGTCAGGGCTAACTATGGCTACACCTTC.

This clone was seen a single time. The V gene is TRBV19, the J gene TRBJ2-5; 7 bases align to TRBD2. Germline CDR1 and CDR2: LNHDA and SQIVND (reference sequence). The junction had 20 bases not matched to a gene; V was cut back by 4 bases and J by 3 bases. CDR3 length equals 19 residues. CDR3: CASSSLDPTPGLPKETQYF. The CDR3 DNA follows: TGTGCCAGTAGTAGCCTCGACCCAACACCGGGACTACCGAAAGAGACCCAGTACTTC.

This chain connects TRBV4-1 to TRBJ1-2; D unresolved. CDR1 is MGHRA and CDR2 is YSYEKL in the germline V gene. This CDR3 has 16 residues. Trimming left V 0 bases short and J 4 bases short, with 15 bases between. This CDR3 reads CASSQDRGEQTYGYTF. CDR3 sequence (DNA): TGCGCCAGCAGCCAAGATCGGGGTGAGCAGACCTATGGCTACACCTTC.

This clone has only one observation. The chain recombines TRBV27 with TRBJ2-2; a possible D gene is TRBD1 (6 bases). V shed 3 bases and J shed 5 bases, with 13 bases lying between them. The CDR3 consists of 15 residues. From germline, CDR1 is MNHEY and CDR2 SMNVEV (reference sequence). The CDR3 region is CASSFEGGRTGELFF. Here the CDR3 DNA reads TGTGCCAGCAGTTTTGAAGGGGGACGGACCGGGGAGCTGTTTTTT.

This clone was seen only once. The chain joins TRBV7-2 to TRBJ1-1; 7 nucleotides align to TRBD1. J was trimmed by 1 base and V by 5 bases; bases with no gene match: 7. CDR1 and CDR2 from the germline V gene are SGHTA and FQGNSA. The CDR3 has 15 amino acids. The CDR3 reads CASSPDRFGNTEAFF. The CDR3 DNA follows: TGTGCCAGCAGCCCGGACAGGTTCGGGAACACTGAAGCTTTCTTT.

This clone has just one count. The gene calls are TRBV4-1 and TRBJ1-5; the D is unclear. CDR1 MGHRA and CDR2 YSYEKL come from the germline V gene. CDR3 length: 15 amino acids. Trimming left V 1 base short and J 5 bases short, with 12 bases between. The CDR3, as DNA: TGCGCCAGCAGCCAAGGCGGAGGTAACCATCAGCCCCAGCATTTT. Its protein product is CASSQGGGNHQPQHF.

V and J are TRBV15 and TRBJ2-1; 9 bases fit TRBD1. CDR3 length: 17 amino acids. V trimming: 0 bases; J trimming: 4 bases; junction bases outside the gene matches: 7. Germline V gives CDR1 LNHNV, CDR2 YYDKDF (reference sequence). The CDR3 region is CATSRDGTGTSYNEQFF. The CDR3 DNA reads as TGTGCCACCAGCAGAGATGGGACAGGGACTTCATACAATGAGCAGTTCTTC. Full variable domain (rest looked up from reference TRBV15 and TRBJ2-1): DAMVIQNPRYQVTQFGKPVTLSCSQTLNHNVMYWYQQKSSQAPKLLFHYYDKDFNNEADTPDNFQSRRPNTSFCFLDIRSPGLGDTAMYLCATSRDGTGTSYNEQFFGPGTRLTVL.